In this sample, the clone carrying this T cell receptor (beta chain) turned up many times. V lost 5 bases and J lost 3, with 8 bases in between. The CDR3 is made up of 12 amino acids. Germline-derived CDR1 and CDR2 are SNHLY and FYNNEI. This specimen belongs to a study of HIV-infected children after antiretroviral therapy interruption. Study at large: Recorded EBV and CMV exposure existed for most children. Samples from the continuous-treatment group were taken at weeks 0, 48 and 150.

The treatment was: PENTA 11 planned treatment interruption arm or continuous ART arm. Unique molecular identifiers were included in an RNA-based 3' RACE TCR library. Each CDR3 protein is one row after TCRdb ran MiXCR on the 3' RACE reads. This sample has fewer than 100,000 distinct CDR3 sequences; 5.5% to 8.5% occur once, and the top ten carry 0.9% to 1.4%. The chain employs TRBV2 and TRBJ2-7; D is undetermined. This clonotype was sampled from a pool of human donors with HIV. The source material was CD45RA+ CD4+ T cells from PBMCs, pooled from several time points, sampled from a donor given antiretroviral therapy, either interrupted or continuous. Subset given: naive CD4+ CD45RA+ CD45RO- T cells. As DNA, the CDR3 is TGTGCCAGCAGTTTACAAGACTACGAGCAGTACTTC. Its protein is CASSLQDYEQYF.